These 32 T cell receptor beta chains originate from one sample sequenced in a study of blood T cells in healthy people across ages. Together with a sample-barcoded 5' primer, a J-beta primer mix was included in a second PCR lasting about 6 to 12 cycles. From the 5' RACE reads, TCRdb called clonotypes with MiXCR, one entry per CDR3 protein. The sample shows about 970,000 distinct CDR3 sequences, approximately 50% of them seen only once. Material: blood. The receptors here all came from a woman aged 60-70 years in good health.

The chain combines TRBV12-3 or TRBV12-4 with TRBJ1-2; possible D gene TRBD1, 6 bases. CDR3 length: 14 residues. Trimming removed 8 bases from V and 3 bases from J, with 16 bases in between. In nucleotides, the CDR3 is TGTGCCAGCGTCCGAGGGGGGGCGTACTATGGCTACACCTTC. It codes for CASVRGGAYYGYTF.

The V gene is TRBV9, the J gene TRBJ2-5, with 7 bases aligning to TRBD2. The CDR3 runs 16 residues. The germline gives CDR1 SGDLS, CDR2 YYNGEE. V dropped 0 bases and J dropped 2; count of bases not matched to a gene: 7. The CDR3 region is CASSVGEGRRQETQYF. The CDR3 DNA is TGTGCCAGCAGCGTAGGGGAGGGGAGGAGACAAGAGACCCAGTACTTC.

The chain uses TRBV10-3 and TRBJ2-7; no clear D gene. The CDR3 sequence is 14 residues long. Per germline, CDR1 ENHRY and CDR2 SYGVKD. V was trimmed by 11 bases and J by 0 bases, leaving 17 bases between them. The CDR3 nucleotides read TGTGCCGTAACGCCGGTTTTTGACTCCTACGAGCAGTACTTC. Translating it yields CAVTPVFDSYEQYF.

This rearrangement joins TRBV28 to TRBJ2-1, with TRBD1 matching over 7 bases. The J segment lost 2 bases and the V segment lost 4 bases, leaving 5 bases of the junction unmatched. The CDR3 has 15 residues. CDR1 is MDHEN, CDR2 SYDVKM, per germline. The CDR3 loop reads CASSYRDSTYNEQFF. The CDR3 nucleotides are TGTGCCAGCAGTTACCGGGACAGTACCTACAATGAGCAGTTCTTC.

The rearrangement links TRBV28 to TRBJ2-5; the D is unclear. The CDR3 length is 14 residues. V lost 3 bases to trimming and J lost 4 bases, with 12 bases between them. The germline gives CDR1 MDHEN, CDR2 SYDVKM. The CDR3 protein is CASSFVGELETQYF. In DNA, the CDR3 is TGTGCCAGCAGTTTTGTGGGTGAACTAGAGACCCAGTACTTC.

The sample holds a few counts of this clonotype. J is TRBJ2-1 and V is TRBV6-2 or TRBV6-3; 7 bases are a match to TRBD2. This CDR3 spans 19 amino acids. The V gene's germline CDR1 is MNHEY and CDR2 SVGEGT. V lost 0 bases and J lost 0; bases outside the gene matches: 11. CDR3 residues: CASSYSNEGGRPSYNEQFF. The CDR3, as DNA: TGTGCCAGCAGTTACTCGAACGAGGGAGGGAGGCCCTCCTACAATGAGCAGTTCTTC.

This rearrangement joins TRBV4-1 to TRBJ2-3, with 8 positions matching TRBD2. The CDR3 consists of 16 residues. V lost 6 bases to trimming and J lost 4 bases; unmatched junction nucleotides: 12. Looked up from germline, CDR1 is MGHRA and CDR2 is YSYEKL. This CDR3 reads CASSPLLAEISDTQYF. The CDR3 DNA follows: TGCGCCAGCAGTCCATTACTAGCGGAAATTTCAGATACGCAGTATTTT.

The chain combines TRBV4-1 with TRBJ2-7, with D possibly being TRBD1 (6 bases). CDR1 and CDR2 from the germline V gene are MGHRA and YSYEKL. This CDR3 is 13 amino acids long. Trimming removed 4 bases at V and 7 bases at J, with 14 bases between. CDR3 DNA: TGCGCCAGCAGCCCCAGGGGTCGGGCGGAGCAGTACTTC. Amino acids: CASSPRGRAEQYF.

The rearrangement uses TRBV3-1 and TRBJ2-5, with 11 bases identical to TRBD2. Germline V CDR1 and CDR2: LGHDT, YNNKEL (reference sequence). There are 18 residues in the CDR3. V lost 7 bases, J lost 4 bases, and 17 bases stayed unmatched. The CDR3 DNA is TGTGCCAGCATGGACCACTCTATAGCGGGAGGGACAGTAGAGACCCAGTACTTC. As protein: CASMDHSIAGGTVETQYF.

The genes are TRBV28 and TRBJ2-1, with a possible D match to TRBD1 (5 bases). Per germline, CDR1 MDHEN and CDR2 SYDVKM. The CDR3 loop spans 13 amino acids. V dropped 7 bases and J dropped 2 bases, with 9 bases sitting between them. CDR3 in amino acids: CASKGLTYNEQFF. Here the CDR3 DNA reads TGTGCCAGCAAGGGGTTAACCTACAATGAGCAGTTCTTC.

The chain carries TRBV15 and TRBJ2-3, with D possibly being TRBD2 (5 bases). The CDR3 is 16 amino acids. The germline CDR1 and CDR2 sequences are LNHNV and YYDKDF (reference sequence). Trimming left V 0 bases short and J 4 bases short, with 14 bases between. In DNA, the CDR3 is TGTGCCACCAGCAGAGATGCCGGGGAAGGTCCAGATACGCAGTATTTT. It encodes CATSRDAGEGPDTQYF.

This clonotype has only a few counts. This chain links TRBV7-2 with TRBJ1-2; D not certain. With 3 bases removed from V and 6 bases from J, the gap between germline ends came to 14 bases. The CDR3 totals 14 residues. Germline CDR1 SGHTA, CDR2 FQGNSA. As DNA, the CDR3 is TGTGCCAGCAGCTTGGGTCCCTCGTTGGATGGCTACACCTTC. This gives the protein CASSLGPSLDGYTF.

This clonotype was detected once. V gene TRBV3-1 combines with J gene TRBJ1-2; 7 bases agree with TRBD1. This CDR3 has 15 residues. Germline V gives CDR1 LGHDT, CDR2 YNNKEL (reference sequence). The V gene end was trimmed by 3 bases and the J gene end by 5 bases; junction bases not matched to a gene: 9. CDR3 protein: CASSHSDRVGYGYTF. DNA for the CDR3: TGTGCCAGCAGCCACTCCGACAGGGTCGGGTATGGCTACACCTTC.

The chain recombines TRBV9 with TRBJ2-1; D remains unclear. Germline values: CDR1 SGDLS, CDR2 YYNGEE. This CDR3 is built from 16 residues. Trimming pared 4 bases from V and 4 bases from J, leaving 18 bases between. The chain's CDR3 is CASSPTGPTAYNEQFF. The CDR3 nucleotides are TGTGCCAGCAGCCCAACTGGGCCTACCGCTTACAATGAGCAGTTCTTC.

This clonotype was seen more than once but under ten times. This chain connects TRBV5-1 to TRBJ2-1, with D tentatively TRBD1 or TRBD2 (6 bases each). CDR1 SGHRS and CDR2 YFSETQ come from the germline V gene. Trimming took off 4 bases at V and 9 bases at J, with 11 bases between the two ends. CDR3 length: 12 amino acids. The DNA for the CDR3 is TGCGCCAGCAGCACCAGGGGAGGTGAGCAGTTCTTC. Its protein product is CASSTRGGEQFF. Combining the CDR3 with reference TRBV5-1 and TRBJ2-1 gives the whole variable domain KAGVTQTPRYLIKTRGQQVTLSCSPISGHRSVSWYQQTPGQGLQFLFEYFSETQRNKGNFPGRFSGRQFSNSRSEMNVSTLELGDSALYLCASSTRGGEQFFGPGTRLTVL.

The chain uses TRBV20-1 and TRBJ2-1, with D possibly TRBD1 on 6 matching bases. The better agreement between TRBJ2-7 and the DNA end casts doubt on the J call. CDR1 and CDR2 from the germline V gene are DFQATT and SNEGSKA (reference sequence). This CDR3 is 14 amino acids long. CDR3 sequence (DNA): TGCAGTGCGGGCCTAGGGGGTCGGTGGAATGAGCAGTACTTC. The encoded protein is CSAGLGGRWNEQYF.

The chain combines TRBV28 with TRBJ1-2; D may be TRBD1 (5 bases). CDR1 is MDHEN, CDR2 SYDVKM, per germline. The CDR3 totals 14 residues. Trimming took 6 bases from V and 2 from J, leaving 13 bases between them. CDR3 protein: CASRPRGRNYGYTF. CDR3 in DNA: TGTGCCAGCAGGCCTAGGGGACGGAACTATGGCTACACCTTC.

This clonotype was counted ten times or more. The chain couples TRBV5-5 to TRBJ2-5; tentatively, D is TRBD2 (6 bases). Trimming cost V 2 bases and J 5 bases, with 13 bases left between them. CDR1 is SGHKS, CDR2 YYEKEE, per germline (reference sequence). This CDR3 comprises 14 residues. The CDR3 reads CASSFGGRSETQYF. CDR3 nucleotides: TGTGCCAGCAGCTTTGGGGGGAGGTCGGAGACCCAGTACTTC.

This rearrangement joins TRBV29-1 to TRBJ2-5, with D maybe TRBD1 (7 bases). Judging by the DNA end, TRBJ2-7 fits better; the J call may be wrong. Germline V gene sequence: CDR1 SQVTM, CDR2 ANQGSEA. The CDR3 runs to 14 residues. The CDR3 here is CSAQSRQGGYEQYF. The CDR3 DNA reads as TGCAGCGCTCAATCGCGGCAGGGGGGCTACGAGCAGTACTTC.

This clonotype was seen more than once but under ten times. The chain links TRBV20-1 to TRBJ2-1; no firm D call. The germline CDR1 and CDR2 sequences are DFQATT and SNEGSKA (reference sequence). V gave up 4 bases and J gave up 3 bases, with 7 bases separating them. This CDR3 comprises 12 residues. The CDR3 nucleotides are TGCAGTGCTATCGCTAGCTACAATGAGCAGTTCTTC. Its translation is CSAIASYNEQFF.

V is TRBV19 and J is TRBJ2-7, with D possibly TRBD1 on 6 matching bases. This CDR3 is built from 11 residues. The V end lost 9 bases, the J end lost 7 bases, and 13 bases lay between the germline ends. CDR1 LNHDA and CDR2 SQIVND come from the germline V gene (reference sequence). The chain's CDR3 is CASSNDREQYF. The CDR3 DNA follows: TGTGCCAGCTCGAATGACAGGGAGCAGTACTTC.

The V and J genes are TRBV20-1 and TRBJ1-1; D is unresolved. V was trimmed by 0 bases and J by 0 bases, leaving 5 bases between them. This CDR3 is 13 amino acids long. The germline V gene has CDR1 DFQATT and CDR2 SNEGSKA (reference sequence). The CDR3 protein is CSARDLVNTEAFF. The CDR3 nucleotides read TGCAGTGCTAGAGATCTGGTGAACACTGAAGCTTTCTTT.

V usage is TRBV3-1 and J usage is TRBJ2-4; 11 positions match TRBD2. This CDR3 is 14 amino acids long. CDR1 is LGHDT, CDR2 YNNKEL, per germline (reference sequence). V lost 4 bases to trimming and J lost 15 bases; unmatched junction nucleotides: 11. The CDR3: CASSRGLAGPQAYF. CDR3 in DNA: TGTGCCAGCAGCCGTGGACTAGCGGGCCCCCAGGCGTACTTC.

The chain recombines TRBV29-1 with TRBJ2-3, with 10 bases aligning to TRBD1. The CDR3 consists of 19 residues. Germline assignment: CDR1 SQVTM and CDR2 ANQGSEA. The J segment lost 0 bases and the V segment lost 4 bases, leaving 16 bases of the junction unmatched. In DNA form, the CDR3 reads TGCAGCGTTGTAGAGTGGGCGACAGGGGGCTCAATTAGCACAGATACGCAGTATTTT. Translated: CSVVEWATGGSISTDTQYF.

V gene TRBV15 combines with J gene TRBJ2-1; 12 bases match TRBD1. V shed 0 bases and J 9 bases; nucleotides not matched to a gene: 6. CDR1 LNHNV and CDR2 YYDKDF come from the germline V gene (reference sequence). The CDR3 covers 16 residues. The CDR3 loop is CATSRDPGQGAGEQFF. For the CDR3, the DNA is TGTGCCACCAGCAGAGACCCGGGACAGGGGGCAGGTGAGCAGTTCTTC.

A few counts support this clonotype. The J gene is TRBJ1-1, the V gene TRBV29-1; weak D call: TRBD1 (5 bases). V shed 7 bases and J shed 6 bases, with 18 bases lying between them. CDR3 length equals 13 residues. Germline lookup yields CDR1 SQVTM and CDR2 ANQGSEA. In nucleotides, the CDR3 is TGCAGCGCTCCCAGTAGGGGCACGTCTGAAGCTTTCTTT. This translates into CSAPSRGTSEAFF.

The chain recombines TRBV4-1 with TRBJ2-3; 7 bases match TRBD1. The CDR3 has 16 amino acids. The germline V gene has CDR1 MGHRA and CDR2 YSYEKL. The ends lost 4 bases at V and 6 bases at J; junction bases unmatched: 13. The CDR3 nucleotides read TGCGCCAGCAGCCGAATCCCGGGACAGAAGGTGGATACGCAGTATTTT. Residues: CASSRIPGQKVDTQYF.

This clonotype was observed once. The chain couples TRBV5-5 to TRBJ2-3; tentative D call: TRBD2 (6 bases). V was pared by 5 bases and J by 2 bases, with 15 bases between. The CDR3 length is 15 residues. The germline V gene has CDR1 SGHKS and CDR2 YYEKEE (reference sequence). This chain's CDR3 is CASSSAREVTDTQYF. In DNA, the CDR3 is TGTGCCAGCAGTTCAGCTAGGGAGGTCACAGATACGCAGTATTTT. Drawing the rest from reference TRBV5-5 and TRBJ2-3, the complete variable domain is DAGVTQSPTHLIKTRGQQVTLRCSPISGHKSVSWYQQVLGQGPQFIFQYYEKEERGRGNFPDRFSARQFPNYSSELNVNALLLGDSALYLCASSSAREVTDTQYFGPGTRLTVL.

The chain employs TRBV20-1 and TRBJ2-1, with D possibly TRBD2 on 5 matching bases. V was pared by 1 base and J by 2 bases, with 6 bases between. The CDR3 has 13 residues. Germline V gene data show CDR1 as DFQATT and CDR2 as SNEGSKA (reference sequence). CDR3 protein: CSARVRAYNEQFF. CDR3 sequence (DNA): TGCAGTGCTAGAGTGCGGGCCTACAATGAGCAGTTCTTC.

A single count supports this clonotype. V is TRBV20-1 and J is TRBJ2-3; 8 bases are shared with TRBD2. The CDR3 runs 18 residues. Per the germline V gene, CDR1 is DFQATT and CDR2 is SNEGSKA (reference sequence). V lost 2 bases and J lost 1; bases outside the gene matches: 14. The CDR3 nucleotides are TGCAGTGCTAGACCCCTCCTTGTGCGGGAGGCCGGCACAGATACGCAGTATTTT. It encodes CSARPLLVREAGTDTQYF.

J is TRBJ2-1 and V is TRBV5-1, with D tentatively TRBD2 (6 bases). CDR3 length equals 15 residues. V was cut by 4 bases and J by 5 bases, with 16 bases left in between. Germline CDR1 SGHRS, CDR2 YFSETQ. The DNA of the CDR3 is TGCGCCAGCAGCGCCGGGTGGGCGGGAAACAATGAGCAGTTCTTC. Amino acid sequence: CASSAGWAGNNEQFF.

This chain links TRBV20-1 with TRBJ2-5; possible D gene TRBD2, 7 bases. V was trimmed by 1 base and J by 5 bases, leaving 14 bases between them. The CDR3 length is 14 residues. Germline CDR1 is DFQATT and CDR2 is SNEGSKA (reference sequence). CDR3 DNA sequence: TGCAGTGCTAGAGGAGGGGGAGGGGGGGAGACCCAGTACTTC. It is translated as CSARGGGGGETQYF.